Below, 28 T cell receptor beta chains from the same sample are listed, as sequenced in a study of lymphopenia after photon versus proton radiotherapy. The repertoire was sequenced with immunoSEQ multiplex PCR; TCRdb's copy has only in-frame clones and lacks some. The data contain 150,000 to 200,000 clones, 70% to 90% of them singletons. Source: peripheral blood, taken from a patient treated with photon-based radiotherapy. The source of these receptors is a man aged 45-65 years with gastric cancer.

The chain recombines TRBV12-5 with TRBJ2-1; D might be TRBD2 (6 bases). Germline CDR1 and CDR2: LGHNT and FRNRAP. Between the trimmed V and J ends, which lost 2 bases and 5 bases, there was a span of 22 bases. CDR3 length: 18 residues. This chain's CDR3 is CASGLTQPGTPQDNEQFF. The CDR3 DNA follows: TGTGCTAGTGGTTTGACCCAACCCGGGACTCCCCAGGACAATGAGCAGTTCTTC.

This clone appeared once. V usage is TRBV19 and J usage is TRBJ2-2, with 11 bases identical to TRBD1. Germline CDR1 reads LNHDA; CDR2 reads SQIVND (reference sequence). The CDR3 runs to 14 residues. V trimming: 3 bases; J trimming: 7 bases; junction bases outside the gene matches: 1. In nucleotides, the CDR3 is TGTGCCAGTAGTATGGGACAGGGGGTCGGGGAGCTGTTTTTT. Translating it yields CASSMGQGVGELFF.

This chain connects TRBV5-5 to TRBJ1-4, with TRBD1 matching over 7 bases. The CDR3 length is 13 residues. After removal of 4 bases from V and 4 bases from J, the junction contained 1 base not matched to a gene. Germline V gives CDR1 SGHKS, CDR2 YYEKEE (reference sequence). Here the CDR3 reads CASSRDSNEKLFF. CDR3 bases: TGTGCCAGCAGCAGGGACAGTAATGAAAAACTGTTTTTT.

V usage is TRBV20-1 and J usage is TRBJ2-7, with D maybe TRBD2 (6 bases). Germline V lookup: CDR1 DFQATT, CDR2 SNEGSKA (reference sequence). The CDR3 length is 11 residues. CDR3 in DNA: TGCAGCTCCGGGAGAGGCTACGAGCAGTACTTC. It encodes CSSGRGYEQYF.

CDR3 sequence reads: CASSFLASYSNQPQHF. CDR3 in DNA: TGTGCCAGCAGCTTCTTGGCAAGTTATAGCAATCAGCCCCAGCATTTT. V and J are TRBV7-3 and TRBJ1-5; D unclear. Looked up from germline, CDR1 is SGHTA and CDR2 is FQGTGA. The germline V and J ends were trimmed by 3 bases and 0 bases, with 12 bases remaining between them. This CDR3 is 16 amino acids long.

This clone was counted a few times. V and J are TRBV6-5 and TRBJ2-7, with 7 bases lining up with TRBD2. Germline V lookup: CDR1 MNHEY, CDR2 SVGAGI. V trimming: 11 bases; J trimming: 1 base; junction bases outside the gene matches: 8. There are 13 residues in the CDR3. This CDR3 reads CAVQAGRSYEQYF. The CDR3 region has the DNA TGTGCCGTCCAAGCGGGGCGTTCCTACGAGCAGTACTTC.

The chain couples TRBV28 to TRBJ2-7, with TRBD1 matching 9 bases. J lost 3 bases, V lost 6 bases, and 9 bases had no gene match. The CDR3 contains 15 residues. Germline V gene data show CDR1 as MDHEN and CDR2 as SYDVKM. CDR3 residues: CASRIGGGQGYEQYF. In nucleotides, the CDR3 is TGTGCCAGCAGGATAGGGGGGGGACAGGGCTACGAGCAGTACTTC. The complete variable domain, with remaining parts taken from reference TRBV28 and TRBJ2-7, reads DVKVTQSSRYLVKRTGEKVFLECVQDMDHENMFWYRQDPGLGLRLIYFSYDVKMKEKGDIPEGYSVSREKKERFSLILESASTNQTSMYLCASRIGGGQGYEQYFGPGTRLTVT.

This clone was seen a single time. This chain uses TRBV9 with TRBJ2-3; D remains unclear. The CDR3 spans 14 residues. V dropped 1 base and J dropped 4 bases, with 10 bases sitting between them. Germline V gives CDR1 SGDLS, CDR2 YYNGEE. CDR3 in amino acids: CASSVLGEADTQYF. CDR3 nucleotide sequence: TGTGCCAGCAGCGTACTGGGTGAGGCAGATACGCAGTATTTT.

This clone was observed once. The chain joins TRBV19 to TRBJ1-2; D call uncertain. Trimming left V 6 bases short and J 7 bases short, with 15 bases between. This CDR3 has 13 amino acids. The V gene's germline CDR1 is LNHDA and CDR2 SQIVND (reference sequence). In DNA, the CDR3 is TGTGCCAGTAGGGACCTGTGGGGAGGTGGCTACACCTTC. It specifies CASRDLWGGGYTF. Full variable domain (rest looked up from reference TRBV19 and TRBJ1-2): DGGITQSPKYLFRKEGQNVTLSCEQNLNHDAMYWYRQDPGQGLRLIYYSQIVNDFQKGDIAEGYSVSREKKESFPLTVTSAQKNPTAFYLCASRDLWGGGYTFGSGTRLTVV.

This clone has just a few counts. The chain is built from TRBV2 and TRBJ1-2; D gene uncertain. CDR1 is SNHLY and CDR2 is FYNNEI in the germline V gene. V lost 0 bases and J lost 4, with 15 bases in between. This CDR3 has 16 amino acids. CDR3 bases: TGTGCCAGCAGTGAAGCAGAAAGGTCCAGAGGCTATGGCTACACCTTC. Its protein product is CASSEAERSRGYGYTF.

This chain connects TRBV6-5 to TRBJ2-7; D remains unclear. CDR3 length equals 13 residues. CDR1 MNHEY and CDR2 SVGAGI come from the germline V gene. Trimming took 0 bases from V and 6 from J, leaving 9 bases between them. The CDR3 region is CASSYSWATEQYF. The CDR3 DNA reads TGTGCCAGCAGTTACTCATGGGCTACCGAGCAGTACTTC.

This clone was detected only a few times. In the same sample, other DNA sequences code for this CDR3. The V call is TRBV9, the J call TRBJ1-1; no definite D call. CDR3 length equals 13 residues. V dropped 4 bases and J dropped 1 base, with 8 bases sitting between them. CDR1 SGDLS and CDR2 YYNGEE come from the germline V gene. The CDR3 reads CASSLDWNTEAFF. The CDR3 DNA follows: TGTGCCAGCAGCTTGGACTGGAACACTGAAGCTTTCTTT.

The chain joins TRBV30 to TRBJ2-7; 11 bases map to TRBD2. CDR3 length: 15 residues. The germline V gene has CDR1 GTSNPN and CDR2 SVGIG (reference sequence). The ends lost 3 bases at V and 2 bases at J; junction bases unmatched: 6. As DNA, the CDR3 is TGTGCCTGGAGGAGACTAGCGGGGCTCCCCTACGAGCAGTACTTC. Protein sequence: CAWRRLAGLPYEQYF.

This chain joins TRBV18 and TRBJ2-2; D is ambiguous. The germline V and J ends were trimmed by 3 bases and 1 base, with 6 bases remaining between them. The germline V gene has CDR1 KGHSH and CDR2 LQKENI. The CDR3 sequence is 14 residues long. CDR3 bases: TGTGCCAGCTCACCCTCAAGGAACACCGGGGAGCTGTTTTTT. It specifies CASSPSRNTGELFF.

The chain uses TRBV5-1 and TRBJ1-2; TRBD1 aligns across 9 bases. The CDR3 runs to 15 residues. Germline CDR1 reads SGHRS; CDR2 reads YFSETQ. Unmatched junction bases numbered 10, after V lost 1 base and J lost 9 bases. This CDR3 reads CASSLNAGQGRSYTF. CDR3 bases: TGCGCCAGCAGCTTGAATGCCGGACAGGGGAGGAGCTACACCTTC.

This chain links TRBV6-5 with TRBJ2-7; D is unclear. V lost 0 bases and J 5 bases, leaving 11 bases between the germline ends. The CDR3 covers 14 residues. In germline, CDR1 is MNHEY, CDR2 SVGAGI. The CDR3 sequence: CASSYSPEKNEQYF. The CDR3 coding sequence is TGTGCCAGCAGTTACTCTCCCGAGAAGAACGAGCAGTACTTC.

The chain carries TRBV4-1 and TRBJ2-7; D might be TRBD2 (6 bases). Germline-derived CDR1 and CDR2 are MGHRA and YSYEKL. V was clipped by 0 bases and J by 5 bases, with 11 bases between them. This CDR3 spans 14 amino acids. In DNA form, the CDR3 reads TGCGCCAGCAGCCAAGACGGGGGTAAGGACGAGCAGTACTTC. Its translation: CASSQDGGKDEQYF.

V gene TRBV15 combines with J gene TRBJ1-4; D uncertain. This CDR3 has 15 amino acids. V lost 0 bases to trimming and J lost 4 bases, with 9 bases between them. Germline lookup yields CDR1 LNHNV and CDR2 YYDKDF (reference sequence). The chain's CDR3 is CATSREGRYNEKLFF. The CDR3 bases are TGTGCCACCAGCAGAGAAGGCAGATATAATGAAAAACTGTTTTTT. The variable domain in full, with the rest retrieved from reference TRBV15 and TRBJ1-4, is DAMVIQNPRYQVTQFGKPVTLSCSQTLNHNVMYWYQQKSSQAPKLLFHYYDKDFNNEADTPDNFQSRRPNTSFCFLDIRSPGLGDTAMYLCATSREGRYNEKLFFGSGTQLSVL.

Only one count was recorded for this clone. The rearrangement uses TRBV7-9 and TRBJ2-1, with 9 bases matching TRBD2. The V segment lost 2 bases and the J segment 7 bases; nucleotides outside the gene matches: 12. The CDR3 is 17 amino acids. Germline V gene lookup returns CDR1 SEHNR and CDR2 FQNEAQ (reference sequence). The CDR3 DNA follows: TGTGCCAGCAGCTTAAGATTGCGGGAGGGCCTAGGGAATGAGCAGTTCTTC. Residues: CASSLRLREGLGNEQFF.

The CDR3 nucleotides are TGTGCCAGCTCAGGGTCGGACGAAAAACTGTTTTTT. Protein: CASSGSDEKLFF. The chain couples TRBV18 to TRBJ1-4; D is uncertain. CDR1 KGHSH and CDR2 LQKENI come from the germline V gene. This CDR3 spans 12 amino acids. The V end was cut by 5 bases, the J end by 8 bases, with 9 bases between.

The V and J genes are TRBV19 and TRBJ2-5; the match to TRBD1 covers 11 bases. Germline V gene lookup returns CDR1 LNHDA and CDR2 SQIVND (reference sequence). Unmatched junction bases numbered 14, after V lost 3 bases and J lost 2 bases. This CDR3 spans 19 amino acids. The CDR3 protein is CASSIATGTGGFGQETQYF. The CDR3 nucleotides are TGTGCCAGTAGTATCGCCACCGGGACAGGGGGTTTTGGGCAAGAGACCCAGTACTTC. Full variable domain (outside the CDR3, taken from reference TRBV19 and TRBJ2-5): DGGITQSPKYLFRKEGQNVTLSCEQNLNHDAMYWYRQDPGQGLRLIYYSQIVNDFQKGDIAEGYSVSREKKESFPLTVTSAQKNPTAFYLCASSIATGTGGFGQETQYFGPGTRLLVL.

The V call is TRBV28, the J call TRBJ1-5; 7 positions agree with TRBD1. CDR1 is MDHEN, CDR2 SYDVKM, per germline. V lost 7 bases and J lost 1; bases outside the gene matches: 10. The CDR3 runs 16 residues. CDR3 protein: CASKSWARGSNQPQHF. The DNA of the CDR3 is TGTGCCAGCAAGTCTTGGGCCAGGGGGAGCAATCAGCCCCAGCATTTT. The full variable domain, in which reference TRBV28 and TRBJ1-5 provide the parts outside the CDR3, is DVKVTQSSRYLVKRTGEKVFLECVQDMDHENMFWYRQDPGLGLRLIYFSYDVKMKEKGDIPEGYSVSREKKERFSLILESASTNQTSMYLCASKSWARGSNQPQHFGDGTRLSIL.

CDR3 region: CASSTGLGAFF. The CDR3 DNA is TGTGCCAGCAGCACAGGGTTGGGAGCTTTCTTT. V usage is TRBV6-6 and J usage is TRBJ1-1; possibly TRBD1 for D (6 bases). Trimming stripped 6 bases from V and 10 bases from J, with 12 bases between. The CDR3 covers 11 residues. Germline CDR1 MNHNY, CDR2 SVGAGI (reference sequence).

V usage is TRBV7-9 and J usage is TRBJ2-4; no clear D. The CDR3 has 14 residues. Trimming took off 4 bases at V and 0 bases at J, with 7 bases between the two ends. Germline CDR1 reads SEHNR; CDR2 reads FQNEAQ (reference sequence). For the CDR3, the DNA is TGTGCCAGCAGCTCCTCTATAGCCAAAAACATTCAGTACTTC. It encodes CASSSSIAKNIQYF.

The chain is built from TRBV5-4 and TRBJ1-1; 9 bases agree with TRBD1. V was pared by 3 bases and J by 9 bases, with 9 bases of the junction left unmatched. This CDR3 is 14 amino acids long. Looked up from germline, CDR1 is SGHNT and CDR2 is YYREEE (reference sequence). The CDR3 nucleotides read TGTGCCAGCAGCTGGGGGACAGGGACGGAGAAAGCTTTCTTT. It encodes CASSWGTGTEKAFF. The full variable domain, with the rest looked up from reference TRBV5-4 and TRBJ1-1, is ETGVTQSPTHLIKTRGQQVTLRCSSQSGHNTVSWYQQALGQGPQFIFQYYREEENGRGNFPPRFSGLQFPNYSSELNVNALELDDSALYLCASSWGTGTEKAFFGQGTRLTVV.

The chain employs TRBV30 and TRBJ2-4, with TRBD1 matching 10 bases. The CDR3 spans 15 residues. CDR1 GTSNPN and CDR2 SVGIG come from the germline V gene (reference sequence). V lost 3 bases, J lost 8 bases, and 10 bases stayed unmatched. This CDR3 reads CAWSPGDRGSDIQYF. DNA for the CDR3: TGTGCCTGGAGCCCAGGGGACAGGGGTTCGGACATTCAGTACTTC.

This clone was seen a single time. The chain employs TRBV7-2 and TRBJ2-7, with D unclear. CDR3 length: 11 residues. Germline V gene sequence: CDR1 SGHTA, CDR2 FQGNSA. Trimming pared 4 bases from V and 2 bases from J, leaving 3 bases between. DNA of the CDR3: TGTGCCAGCAGCTACGCCTACGAGCAGTACTTC. Protein: CASSYAYEQYF.

This clone was seen once. Written as DNA, the CDR3 is TGCAGCGTTGAGAGGTTACAGTTCGGAGGCTACACCTTC. Encoded protein: CSVERLQFGGYTF. The chain employs TRBV29-1 and TRBJ1-2; D is undetermined. Trimming removed 3 bases from V and 8 bases from J, with 16 bases in between. The CDR3 runs to 13 residues. CDR1 is SQVTM, CDR2 ANQGSEA, per germline.